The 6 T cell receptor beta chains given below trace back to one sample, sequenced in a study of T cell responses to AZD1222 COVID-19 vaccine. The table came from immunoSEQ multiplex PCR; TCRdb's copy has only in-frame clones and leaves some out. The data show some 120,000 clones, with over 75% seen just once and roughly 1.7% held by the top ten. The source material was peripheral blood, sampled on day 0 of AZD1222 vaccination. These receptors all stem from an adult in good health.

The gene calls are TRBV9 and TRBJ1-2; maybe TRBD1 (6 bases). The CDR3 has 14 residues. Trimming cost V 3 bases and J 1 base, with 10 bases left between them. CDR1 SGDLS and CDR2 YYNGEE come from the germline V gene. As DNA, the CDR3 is TGTGCCAGCAGCGGAATAGGGGGTAACTATGGCTACACCTTC. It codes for CASSGIGGNYGYTF.

Here the CDR3 DNA reads TGTGCCAGCAGTTACGGTGCAGATATGAACACTGAAGCTTTCTTT. Its translation is CASSYGADMNTEAFF. The chain links TRBV6-5 to TRBJ1-1; D is undetermined. V lost 2 bases and J lost 0, with 10 bases in between. Germline V lookup: CDR1 MNHEY, CDR2 SVGAGI. This CDR3 is built from 15 residues.

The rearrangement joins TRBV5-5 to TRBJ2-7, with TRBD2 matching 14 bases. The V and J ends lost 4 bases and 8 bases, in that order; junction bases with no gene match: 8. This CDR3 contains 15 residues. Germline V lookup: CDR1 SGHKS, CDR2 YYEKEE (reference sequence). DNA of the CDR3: TGTGCCAGCAGCCCGGAGGGGACTAGCGGGGGCCAGCAGTACTTC. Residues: CASSPEGTSGGQQYF.

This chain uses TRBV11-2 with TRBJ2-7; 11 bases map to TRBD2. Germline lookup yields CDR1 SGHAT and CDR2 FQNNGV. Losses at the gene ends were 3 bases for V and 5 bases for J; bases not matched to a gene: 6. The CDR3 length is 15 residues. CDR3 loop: CASSLYLAGGDEQYF. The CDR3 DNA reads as TGTGCCAGCAGCTTGTATCTAGCGGGAGGCGACGAGCAGTACTTC.

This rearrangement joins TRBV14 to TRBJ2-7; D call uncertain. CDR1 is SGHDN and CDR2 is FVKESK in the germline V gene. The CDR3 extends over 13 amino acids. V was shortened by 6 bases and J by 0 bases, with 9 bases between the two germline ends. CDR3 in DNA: TGTGCCAGCAGTGGAGTAGGCTCCTACGAGCAGTACTTC. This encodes CASSGVGSYEQYF.

CDR3 coding DNA: TGTGCCAGCAGTGAATACCGGACGAGGGGTTTTGTGAACACTGAAGCTTTCTTT. This sequence encodes CASSEYRTRGFVNTEAFF. This chain links TRBV6-1 with TRBJ1-1, with D maybe TRBD1 (5 bases). Germline V gene data show CDR1 as MNHNS and CDR2 as SASEGT. The CDR3 has 18 residues. V was pared by 2 bases and J by 0 bases, with 19 bases between.